This T cell receptor (beta chain) was retrieved from a study of shared clonotypes between healthy human individuals. The length of the CDR3 is 15 residues. Germline values: CDR1 SGHNT, CDR2 YYREEE (reference sequence). V was pared by 0 bases and J by 1 base, with 3 bases of the junction left unmatched. Approximately 30,000 T cell genomes (about 270 ng DNA) went into each PBMC replicate. The unsorted PBMC sample used ten immunoSEQ deep assay plates. The assay was immunoSEQ multiplex PCR, and TCRdb's table has in-frame clones only and misses some. The table lists hundreds of thousands of clones, around 79% of them singletons. The study used 80 million to 100 million PBMCs per unsorted sample for genomic DNA.

This clonotype originated in a woman aged 40 to 50 in good health. Some clones in this sample may be carry-over from other donors' samples. The sample was PBMCs. The V and J genes are TRBV5-4 and TRBJ2-5, with TRBD1 matching over 7 bases. DNA of the CDR3: TGTGCCAGCAGCTTGGGACAGGGCCCCCAAGAGACCCAGTACTTC. Translation gives CASSLGQGPQETQYF.